A selection of T cell receptor beta chains follows, all from one sample in a study of blood T cell repertoires in COVID-19. Produced via immunoSEQ multiplex PCR; TCRdb's table is partial and in-frame only. Among more than 60,000 clones listed, around 80% were seen once. Input material: peripheral blood. The receptors derive from a man in his fifties or sixties with acute or convalescent COVID-19. Both conserved end residues are part of each CDR3. The order of the fields is D gene, V gene, clone size, CDR3 length, J gene, CDR3 DNA, CDR3 protein. The D gene is left open where the match is weak. Clone size is shown for a subset of rows, as once, few, many or a class of expanded clone.

D: TRBD1
V: TRBV5-1
size: few
length: 13
J: TRBJ2-7
DNA: TGCGCCAGCAGGGGGACAGGGGCCTACGAGCAGTACTTC
CDR3: CASRGTGAYEQYF

D: TRBD1
V: TRBV28
size: .
length: 14
J: TRBJ1-1
DNA: TGTGCCAGCAGCCTCGGCAGGGGGAGGACTGAAGCTTTCTTT
CDR3: CASSLGRGRTEAFF

D: .
V: TRBV7-8
size: .
length: 15
J: TRBJ2-4
DNA: TGTGCCAGCAGCTTAGACACCTTAGCCAAAAACATTCAGTACTTC
CDR3: CASSLDTLAKNIQYF

D: .
V: TRBV10-3
size: .
length: 12
J: TRBJ2-3
DNA: TGTGCTATCGGTGCTAGCACAGATACGCAGTATTTT
CDR3: CAIGASTDTQYF

D: TRBD1
V: TRBV27
size: .
length: 12
J: TRBJ1-2
DNA: TGTGCCAGCAGTCCGACAGGGGATGGCTACACCTTC
CDR3: CASSPTGDGYTF

D: .
V: TRBV7-2
size: .
length: 13
J: TRBJ1-4
DNA: TGTGCCAGCAGCTTTAGCCCTAATGAAAAACTGTTTTTT
CDR3: CASSFSPNEKLFF

D: TRBD1
V: TRBV29-1
size: .
length: 14
J: TRBJ1-2
DNA: TGCAGCGTTGAAGGACAGGGTTTCGGCTATGGCTACACCTTC
CDR3: CSVEGQGFGYGYTF

D: TRBD1
V: TRBV18
size: .
length: 13
J: TRBJ2-1
DNA: TGTGCCAGCTCACCCGGGACAGTTCGTGAGCAGTTCTTC
CDR3: CASSPGTVREQFF

D: TRBD2
V: TRBV5-5
size: .
length: 14
J: TRBJ2-7
DNA: TGTGCCAGCAGCGTGCCGGGACTAAGCTACGAGCAGTACTTC
CDR3: CASSVPGLSYEQYF

D: TRBD1
V: TRBV23-1
size: .
length: 16
J: TRBJ1-5
DNA: TGCGCCAGCAGTCTGGACAGGGGACACGGCAATCAGCCCCAGCATTTT
CDR3: CASSLDRGHGNQPQHF

D: TRBD1
V: TRBV27
size: .
length: 14
J: TRBJ1-2
DNA: TGTGCCAGCAGTACTCGACAGGGGGCCTGGGGCTACACCTTC
CDR3: CASSTRQGAWGYTF

D: .
V: TRBV2
size: .
length: 12
J: TRBJ1-1
DNA: TGTGCCAGCGAGGAGACACGACAGGAAGCTTTCTTT
CDR3: CASEETRQEAFF

D: TRBD1
V: TRBV30
size: .
length: 14
J: TRBJ1-3
DNA: TGTGCCTGGGTCCCGGCCGACAGGGGGAACACCATATATTTT
CDR3: CAWVPADRGNTIYF

D: .
V: TRBV6-2/TRBV6-3
size: .
length: 17
J: TRBJ1-5
DNA: TGTGCCAGCAGTCTATGGGGGCACAGGGATAGCAATCAGCCCCAGCATTTT
CDR3: CASSLWGHRDSNQPQHF

D: TRBD2
V: TRBV2
size: .
length: 13
J: TRBJ2-2
DNA: TGTGCCAGCAGTGAGCGGGAGAGCGGGGAGCTGTTTTTT
CDR3: CASSERESGELFF

D: TRBD2
V: TRBV7-3
size: .
length: 16
J: TRBJ2-3
DNA: TGTGCCAGCAGCTTACGTCAGACTAGCGGGGGTGATACGCAGTATTTT
CDR3: CASSLRQTSGGDTQYF